The 15 T cell receptor beta chains below all came from one sample that was sequenced in a study of cytomegalovirus exposure and HLA in healthy donors. The PCR had 60 Vbeta and 13 Jbeta primers. Sequenced by immunoSEQ multiplex PCR; TCRdb stores in-frame clones only, minus some. The data show 150,000 to 200,000 clones, with around 75% seen just once and 1.6% held by the top ten. The specimen sequenced was PBMCs. Receptors were obtained from a woman aged 50 to 60 in good health and CMV-seronegative.

The chain employs TRBV7-3 and TRBJ2-1; 9 positions agree with TRBD2. The CDR3 extends over 14 amino acids. CDR1 is SGHTA and CDR2 is FQGTGA in the germline V gene. Unmatched junction bases numbered 4, after V lost 1 base and J lost 9 bases. CDR3 bases: TGTGCCAGCAGCTTAAGCGGGGGGGCCTCTGAGCAGTTCTTC. Its translation is CASSLSGGASEQFF.

V usage is TRBV2 and J usage is TRBJ2-7, with TRBD1 identical over 7 bases. This CDR3 has 14 amino acids. CDR1 SNHLY and CDR2 FYNNEI come from the germline V gene. Trimming took 5 bases from V and 3 from J; bases not matched to a gene: 7. In nucleotides, the CDR3 is TGTGCCAGCAGTCTATCGGGACAGAGCTACGAGCAGTACTTC. Residues: CASSLSGQSYEQYF.

The chain has TRBV10-3 and TRBJ1-2; the match to TRBD1 covers 8 bases. The germline V gene encodes CDR1 ENHRY and CDR2 SYGVKD. The length of the CDR3 is 16 residues. Losses at the gene ends were 3 bases for V and 4 bases for J; bases not matched to a gene: 10. The CDR3 coding sequence is TGTGCCATCAGTGAAGGTGGCGCAGGGGGCAGCTATGGCTACACCTTC. This translates into CAISEGGAGGSYGYTF.

This chain links TRBV18 with TRBJ1-4; D gene ambiguous. Germline assignment: CDR1 KGHSH and CDR2 LQKENI. This CDR3 region has 12 residues. Trimming removed 6 bases at V and 6 bases at J, with 8 bases between. The CDR3 region has the DNA TGTGCCAGCTCGTACATGGATGAAAAACTGTTTTTT. It encodes CASSYMDEKLFF.

This clone was counted a few times. This sequence joins TRBV14 and TRBJ1-3; TRBD1 agrees at 12 bases. Germline V gives CDR1 SGHDN, CDR2 FVKESK. This CDR3 is built from 20 residues. V was pared by 1 base and J by 0 bases, with 10 bases of the junction left unmatched. This CDR3 reads CASSQVIRDRGLYSGNTIYF. The CDR3, as DNA: TGTGCCAGCAGCCAAGTAATACGGGACAGGGGGCTTTACTCTGGAAACACCATATATTTT.

The table lists this clone with a count of one. V usage is TRBV19 and J usage is TRBJ2-3; D is unresolved. The CDR3 has 12 residues. Germline CDR1 LNHDA, CDR2 SQIVND (reference sequence). V gave up 3 bases and J gave up 6 bases, with 7 bases separating them. The CDR3 region has the DNA TGTGCCAGTAGTATTATGCGGGATACGCAGTATTTT. Residues: CASSIMRDTQYF.

J is TRBJ2-7 and V is TRBV6-1; TRBD1 might be the D (5 bases). In germline, CDR1 is MNHNS, CDR2 SASEGT. The V end lost 3 bases, the J end lost 7 bases, and 19 bases lay between the germline ends. The CDR3 has 15 amino acids. The CDR3 here is CASSEGRSALGEQYF. Here the CDR3 DNA reads TGTGCCAGCAGTGAGGGGCGCTCAGCGTTGGGGGAGCAGTACTTC.

The J gene is TRBJ2-7, the V gene TRBV7-8; D unclear. The CDR3 spans 13 residues. Trimming took 1 base from V and 2 from J, leaving 6 bases between them. The germline gives CDR1 SGHVS, CDR2 FQNEAQ. CDR3 coding DNA: TGTGCCAGCAGCTTAGGGCGGACCTACGAGCAGTACTTC. It encodes CASSLGRTYEQYF.

The V gene is TRBV29-1, the J gene TRBJ1-1; the D is unclear. The germline V and J ends were trimmed by 4 bases and 1 base, with 10 bases remaining between them. From germline, CDR1 is SQVTM and CDR2 ANQGSEA. The CDR3 consists of 13 residues. CDR3 loop: CSVAPVPNTEAFF. In DNA, the CDR3 is TGCAGCGTTGCCCCCGTCCCGAACACTGAAGCTTTCTTT.

J is TRBJ1-3 and V is TRBV19, with 8 bases matching TRBD1. Germline lookup yields CDR1 LNHDA and CDR2 SQIVND (reference sequence). The CDR3 extends over 15 amino acids. Germline trimming cut 11 bases from V and 0 bases from J; bases unmatched to any gene: 9. The CDR3 nucleotides read TGTGCCTCCCGACAGGGGAGTCGCTCTGGAAACACCATATATTTT. This sequence encodes CASRQGSRSGNTIYF.

The V gene is TRBV6-1, the J gene TRBJ1-1; D gene unclear. V was cut by 1 base and J by 1 base, with 4 bases left in between. This CDR3 is built from 13 residues. From germline, CDR1 is MNHNS and CDR2 SASEGT. In nucleotides, the CDR3 is TGTGCCAGCAGTGAAGTATCGAACACTGAAGCTTTCTTT. This translates into CASSEVSNTEAFF.

The chain uses TRBV6-4 and TRBJ2-7; maybe TRBD1 (6 bases). Per germline, CDR1 MRHNA and CDR2 SNTAGT. This CDR3 region has 13 residues. V lost 4 bases and J lost 9, with 16 bases in between. CDR3 coding DNA: TGTGCCAGCAGTGCCACGGCAGGGGTAAGGCAGTACTTC. Encoded protein: CASSATAGVRQYF.

This chain connects TRBV18 to TRBJ2-3; the D gene is possibly TRBD1 (6 bases). The germline V gene encodes CDR1 KGHSH and CDR2 LQKENI. The CDR3 extends over 13 amino acids. The V gene lost 2 bases and the J gene lost 6 bases, with 9 bases spanning the gap. The CDR3: CASSPLRGDTQYF. CDR3 nucleotide sequence: TGTGCCAGCTCACCATTGAGGGGGGATACGCAGTATTTT.

This chain joins TRBV28 and TRBJ2-7, with 7 positions matching TRBD1. V lost 4 bases and J lost 2; bases outside the gene matches: 8. In germline, CDR1 is MDHEN, CDR2 SYDVKM. This CDR3 has 15 residues. CDR3 in DNA: TGTGCCAGCAGTTCTGGACAGGACTTTACCTACGAGCAGTACTTC. It translates to CASSSGQDFTYEQYF.

The chain joins TRBV18 to TRBJ2-2; D is ambiguous. Germline V lookup: CDR1 KGHSH, CDR2 LQKENI. The ends were cut back, 1 base at V and 5 bases at J, with 5 bases in the middle. This CDR3 contains 13 residues. The CDR3 protein is CASSPRSTGELFF. In DNA form, the CDR3 reads TGTGCCAGCTCACCACGGAGTACCGGGGAGCTGTTTTTT.